This TCR beta chain was sequenced during a study of response to subunit inactivated influenza vaccine. Germline V gene data show CDR1 as GTSNPN and CDR2 as SVGIG (reference sequence). Germline trimming cut 2 bases from V and 8 bases from J; bases unmatched to any gene: 8. This CDR3 is 15 amino acids long. TCRdb ran MiXCR on the RT-PCR reads and lists one entry per CDR3 protein. The data show more than 150,000 distinct CDR3 sequences, about 10% seen once. For this clonotype: The antigen remains undetermined.

Study findings and constraints: T cells newly recruited by each seasonal influenza vaccination are few, the authors suggested.

The source of this sequence is a man between 50 and 70 years old who received an inactivated influenza vaccine. The material sequenced was CD8+ T cells sorted from PBMCs, taken around 25 months after vaccination. V usage is TRBV30 and J usage is TRBJ2-1, with 11 bases matching TRBD2. CDR3 amino acids: CAWSLTSGAGDEQFF. DNA of the CDR3: TGTGCCTGGAGTCTGACTAGCGGGGCAGGGGATGAGCAGTTCTTC.